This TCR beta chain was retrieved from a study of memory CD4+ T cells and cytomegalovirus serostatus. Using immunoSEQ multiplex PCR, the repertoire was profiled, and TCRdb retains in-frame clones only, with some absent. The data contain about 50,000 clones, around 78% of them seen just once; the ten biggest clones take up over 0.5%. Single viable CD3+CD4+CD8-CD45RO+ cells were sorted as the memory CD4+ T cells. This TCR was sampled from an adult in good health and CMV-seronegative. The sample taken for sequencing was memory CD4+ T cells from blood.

CDR3 in DNA: TGTGCCATCAGTGGACTGCCCGCGAACACCGGGGAGCTGTTTTTT. Its translation: CAISGLPANTGELFF. The chain employs TRBV10-3 and TRBJ2-2, with D uncertain. V lost 4 bases, J lost 0 bases, and 9 bases lay in between. Germline CDR1 and CDR2: ENHRY and SYGVKD. CDR3 length equals 15 residues.